This is a list of T cell receptor beta chains from one sample in a study of T-cell memory formation after mild COVID-19. TCRdb reprocessed the 5' RACE reads with MiXCR, giving one entry per CDR3 protein. Of about 500,000 distinct CDR3 sequences in the sample, 20% were seen once. The sequenced material came from PBMCs or a T cell subset sorted from them (not recorded which). Receptors originate from an adult woman who had mild COVID-19 (a few samples of this study predate the infection). Cell type and time point are not known. Both conserved end residues are part of each CDR3. A D gene is named only where the DNA matches it firmly. The listing skips clone size in some rows; elsewhere it reads once, few, many or a size class.

TRBJ2-2,NA,TRBV5-1,many,CASRPRQGGTGELFF,TGCGCCAGCAGACCCCGACAGGGAGGGACCGGGGAGCTGTTTTTT
TRBJ2-1,TRBD2,TRBV7-9,NA,CASSFGTSGLNEQFF,TGTGCCAGCAGCTTCGGGACTAGCGGCCTCAATGAGCAGTTCTTC
TRBJ1-2,NA,TRBV29-1,once,CSVAPGTFNYGYTF,TGCAGCGTTGCCCCAGGGACATTCAACTATGGCTACACCTTC
TRBJ1-1,TRBD1,TRBV20-1,NA,CSARFQGARRTEAFF,TGCAGTGCTAGATTCCAGGGGGCGCGTCGGACTGAAGCTTTCTTT
TRBJ2-3,TRBD2,TRBV5-6,NA,CASSLGLAGGPWMQYF,TGTGCCAGCAGCTTGGGTCTAGCGGGAGGGCCTTGGATGCAGTATTTT
TRBJ2-5,NA,TRBV21-1,NA,CASTLPSSGDQETQYF,TGTGCCAGCACCCTACCGTCTAGCGGAGATCAAGAGACCCAGTACTTC
TRBJ1-1,TRBD1,TRBV12-3/TRBV12-4,few,CASPGRGPTEAFF,TGTGCCAGCCCCGGAAGGGGGCCCACTGAAGCTTTCTTT
TRBJ2-5,NA,TRBV4-3,NA,CASSQQPGEGRETQYF,TGCGCCAGCAGCCAACAACCAGGGGAGGGTAGAGAGACCCAGTACTTC
TRBJ2-7,NA,TRBV6-5,once,CASSYSINTPSYEQYF,TGTGCCAGCAGTTACTCGATAAACACCCCCTCCTACGAGCAGTACTTC
TRBJ1-1,TRBD1,TRBV29-1,few,CSVPRGYTEAFF,TGCAGCGTTCCCAGGGGGTACACTGAAGCTTTCTTT
TRBJ2-3,NA,TRBV7-9,few,CASSKGTHTDTQYF,TGTGCCAGCAGCAAGGGAACCCACACAGATACGCAGTATTTT
TRBJ1-4,NA,TRBV6-5,NA,CASSSGPFSGEKLFF,TGTGCCAGCAGTTCTGGCCCATTTTCGGGTGAAAAACTGTTTTTT
TRBJ2-3,NA,TRBV5-1,few,CASSPGVWERSTDTQYF,TGCGCCAGCAGCCCTGGGGTTTGGGAGAGGAGCACAGATACGCAGTATTTT
TRBJ2-5,NA,TRBV30,NA,CAWSVVPGRETQYF,TGTGCCTGGAGTGTGGTTCCAGGGCGGGAGACCCAGTACTTC
TRBJ2-7,NA,TRBV9,NA,CASSVGSGFGSYEQYF,TGTGCCAGCAGCGTAGGTTCTGGGTTTGGCTCCTACGAGCAGTACTTC
TRBJ1-5,TRBD1,TRBV5-6,NA,CASSLAGYRGPESRNQPQHF,TGTGCCAGCAGCTTGGCCGGGTACAGGGGGCCGGAGTCACGCAATCAGCCCCAGCATTTT
TRBJ2-3,TRBD2,TRBV10-2,few,CASKALAEYTDTQYF,TGCGCCAGCAAAGCTCTAGCGGAATACACAGATACGCAGTATTTT
TRBJ2-7,TRBD2,TRBV19,NA,CASRETSGLSYEQYF,TGTGCCAGTAGGGAGACTAGCGGGCTCTCCTACGAGCAGTACTTC
TRBJ1-5,NA,TRBV5-5,many,CASSFRAGPQHF,TGTGCCAGCAGCTTCAGGGCCGGGCCCCAGCATTTT
TRBJ2-5,NA,TRBV9,NA,CASSVEGRPETQYF,TGTGCCAGCAGCGTAGAGGGCAGGCCAGAGACCCAGTACTTC
TRBJ2-1,TRBD1,TRBV20-1,NA,CSADREYNEQFF,TGCAGTGCCGACAGGGAATACAATGAGCAGTTCTTC
TRBJ2-1,NA,TRBV9,few,CASSVDNFYNEQFF,TGTGCCAGCAGCGTAGATAACTTCTACAATGAGCAGTTCTTC
TRBJ1-2,NA,TRBV7-2,NA,CASSLAFGVWGYTF,TGTGCCAGCAGCTTAGCGTTCGGGGTTTGGGGCTACACCTTC
TRBJ2-3,TRBD2,TRBV4-2,many,CASSQGGGDTDTQYF,TGTGCCAGCAGCCAAGGCGGGGGGGACACAGATACGCAGTATTTT
TRBJ2-7,TRBD1,TRBV6-5,few,CASSYRDRGDPEQYF,TGTGCCAGCAGTTACCGGGACAGGGGTGATCCCGAGCAGTACTTC
TRBJ1-6,TRBD1,TRBV7-3,few,CASSRQGSPSSPLHF,TGTGCCAGCAGCCGACAGGGGAGCCCGAGTTCACCCCTCCACTTT
TRBJ2-1,TRBD1,TRBV24-1,many,CATSVVDRDYNEQFF,TGTGCCACCAGTGTAGTGGACAGGGATTACAATGAGCAGTTCTTC
TRBJ2-2,NA,TRBV3-1,few,CASSQDPLLVAGELFF,TGTGCCAGCAGCCAAGATCCTTTGCTGGTAGCCGGGGAGCTGTTTTTT
TRBJ1-1,TRBD1,TRBV2,NA,CASRDRAATEAFF,TGTGCCAGCAGGGACAGGGCAGCCACTGAAGCTTTCTTT
TRBJ2-1,TRBD2,TRBV11-2,NA,CASRALGGRIENEQFF,TGTGCCAGCAGGGCCCTAGGCGGGAGGATTGAGAATGAGCAGTTCTTC
TRBJ2-5,NA,TRBV27,NA,CASSLDRSQETQYF,TGTGCCAGCAGTTTAGACCGAAGCCAAGAGACCCAGTACTTC
TRBJ2-1,TRBD2,TRBV12-5,NA,CASCPGTSGSPEQFF,TGTGCTAGCTGCCCCGGGACTAGCGGGAGTCCTGAGCAGTTCTTC
TRBJ2-7,NA,TRBV7-3,NA,CASSSYPLDRPPHYEQYF,TGTGCCAGCAGCTCTTATCCCCTCGACAGACCTCCCCACTACGAGCAGTACTTC
TRBJ1-1,TRBD1,TRBV3-1,NA,CASRTGGENTEAFF,TGTGCCAGCAGGACAGGGGGAGAGAACACTGAAGCTTTCTTT
TRBJ2-1,NA,TRBV27,few,CASRLIDYNDNEQFF,TGTGCCAGCAGACTAATAGACTACAACGACAATGAGCAGTTCTTC
TRBJ2-2,NA,TRBV4-3,NA,CASSPWRGATGELFF,TGCGCCAGCAGCCCCTGGAGGGGCGCAACCGGGGAGCTGTTTTTT
TRBJ2-3,NA,TRBV19,NA,CASSIGGLTDTQYF,TGTGCCAGTAGTATTGGGGGCCTCACAGATACGCAGTATTTT
TRBJ2-7,TRBD1,TRBV27,once,CASSSSGTGEVEQYF,TGTGCCAGCAGTTCCTCGGGGACAGGGGAAGTTGAGCAGTACTTC
TRBJ2-1,NA,TRBV30,NA,CAWKQSSYNEQFF,TGTGCCTGGAAACAGAGCTCCTACAATGAGCAGTTCTTC
TRBJ2-4,TRBD1,TRBV7-9,few,CASGHPTGNIQYF,TGTGCCAGCGGGCATCCGACAGGGAACATTCAGTACTTC
TRBJ2-7,TRBD1,TRBV7-9,few,CASSSGQREQYF,TGTGCCAGCAGCTCGGGACAGCGGGAGCAGTACTTC
TRBJ1-1,NA,TRBV5-1,many,CASSITQNTEAFF,TGCGCCAGCAGCATAACACAGAACACTGAAGCTTTCTTT
TRBJ2-1,NA,TRBV4-2,many,CASSLGHYNEQFF,TGTGCCAGCAGCCTTGGCCATTACAATGAGCAGTTCTTC
TRBJ2-1,NA,TRBV7-2,NA,CASSLAATFEQFF,TGTGCCAGCAGCTTAGCGGCTACCTTTGAGCAGTTCTTC
TRBJ1-2,NA,TRBV5-1,few,CASSVGTDYGYTF,TGCGCCAGCAGCGTCGGTACGGACTATGGCTACACCTTC